This TCR beta chain was sequenced in a study of regulatory dendritic cells for organ transplantation. Across the study: Regulatory dendritic cells came from monocytes given vitamin D3 and IL-10.

As for this clone: Antigen: not known.

Germline V gene lookup returns CDR1 SEHNR and CDR2 FQNEAQ (reference sequence). This CDR3 has 15 amino acids. V was pared by 3 bases and J by 5 bases, with 3 bases of the junction left unmatched. CFSE-labeled sorted T cells met regulatory or mature dendritic cells for four to five days. Findings and caveats of the study: Naive CD4+ and CD8+ repertoires were highly diverse; memory CD8+ was most oligoclonal. Between individuals, the alloreactive memory CD8+ T cell pool differed considerably. Mature dendritic cells appeared to drive more memory CD8+ clonal expansion than regulatory ones.

Measured with immunoSEQ multiplex PCR; TCRdb has only the in-frame clones, and not every one. This sample carries fewer than 8,500 clones, 65% to 75% of them seen once, and the ten largest clones take 3% to 4%. This rearrangement joins TRBV7-9 to TRBJ2-1; 11 bases line up with TRBD2. The sample consisted of memory CD4+ T cells from blood cultured with dendritic cells. The subset denotes: CD45RO+ memory T cells. The receptor was isolated from a human donor in good health. The CDR3 region is CASSFSGGADNEQFF. DNA for the CDR3: TGTGCCAGCAGCTTTAGCGGGGGGGCCGACAATGAGCAGTTCTTC.